This entry lists 21 T cell receptor beta chains sequenced from one sample in a study of radiotherapy plus CTLA-4 blockade in lung cancer. TCRdb keeps only in-frame clones here, not all; method: immunoSEQ multiplex PCR. The sample gives tens of thousands of clones, about 84% of which show up once; about 0.79% is in the top ten. Material: peripheral blood, obtained from a patient treated with radiotherapy plus ipilimumab. The receptors originated from a human donor with non-small cell lung cancer who had stable disease on radiotherapy plus ipilimumab.

V gene TRBV30 combines with J gene TRBJ1-1; TRBD1 matches at 10 bases. Germline V gene data show CDR1 as GTSNPN and CDR2 as SVGIG (reference sequence). The J segment lost 7 bases and the V segment lost 8 bases, leaving 7 bases of the junction unmatched. The CDR3 sequence is 12 residues long. CDR3 amino acids: CAGQGGLSEAFF. The CDR3 DNA sequence: TGTGCCGGACAGGGGGGTTTAAGTGAAGCTTTCTTT.

The gene calls are TRBV5-6 and TRBJ2-3, with 8 bases aligning to TRBD1. The CDR3 spans 14 residues. After removal of 4 bases from V and 3 bases from J, the junction contained 4 bases not matched to a gene. Germline lookup yields CDR1 SGHDT and CDR2 YYEEEE. The CDR3: CASSTNRGTDTQYF. In nucleotides, the CDR3 is TGTGCCAGCAGCACCAACAGGGGGACAGATACGCAGTATTTT. Together with reference TRBV5-6 and TRBJ2-3, the CDR3 gives the full variable domain: DAGVTQSPTHLIKTRGQQVTLRCSPKSGHDTVSWYQQALGQGPQFIFQYYEEEERQRGNFPDRFSGHQFPNYSSELNVNALLLGDSALYLCASSTNRGTDTQYFGPGTRLTVL.

The V and J genes are TRBV7-2 and TRBJ2-7, with 8 nucleotides matching TRBD1. This CDR3 is built from 15 residues. With 2 bases clipped from V and 2 bases from J, the junction kept 5 bases outside the gene matches. Germline V gene lookup returns CDR1 SGHTA and CDR2 FQGNSA. The CDR3 sequence is CASSLRTGNPYEQYF. The CDR3 coding sequence is TGTGCCAGCAGCTTACGGACAGGGAACCCCTACGAGCAGTACTTC.

The chain joins TRBV5-1 to TRBJ1-5; tentatively, D is TRBD1 (5 bases). V was pared by 2 bases and J by 1 base, with 13 bases between. The CDR3 sequence is 16 residues long. Germline loops: CDR1 SGHRS, CDR2 YFSETQ. DNA of the CDR3: TGCGCCAGCAGCTTACGGGCCAGGGAAAGCAATCAGCCCCAGCATTTT. Its translation is CASSLRARESNQPQHF.

The CDR3 nucleotides are TGTGCCAGCAGCTATGCACAAAGTCGGGCCAACGTCCTGACTTTC. This translates into CASSYAQSRANVLTF. The chain has TRBV6-1 and TRBJ2-6; D not certain. This CDR3 has 15 amino acids. The germline V and J ends were trimmed by 6 bases and 5 bases, with 14 bases remaining between them. From germline, CDR1 is MNHNS and CDR2 SASEGT.

The chain carries TRBV6-5 and TRBJ1-1; the D is unclear. The germline V gene encodes CDR1 MNHEY and CDR2 SVGAGI. V shed 7 bases and J shed 1 base, with 4 bases lying between them. This CDR3 region has 11 residues. The CDR3 DNA is TGTGCCAGCATCGGGAACACTGAAGCTTTCTTT. Amino acids: CASIGNTEAFF.

This clone was counted once. V and J are TRBV2 and TRBJ1-1; possibly TRBD1 for D (5 bases). This CDR3 has 13 amino acids. Trimming removed 7 bases from V and 5 bases from J, with 14 bases in between. Germline values: CDR1 SNHLY, CDR2 FYNNEI. The chain's CDR3 is CASTQDTQTEAFF. CDR3 nucleotide sequence: TGTGCCAGCACTCAGGACACTCAAACTGAAGCTTTCTTT.

The V call is TRBV2, the J call TRBJ1-6, with D unresolved. This CDR3 has 14 amino acids. The germline V and J ends were trimmed by 6 bases and 9 bases, with 15 bases remaining between them. Germline V gene data show CDR1 as SNHLY and CDR2 as FYNNEI. The chain's CDR3 is CASRLGVSGSPLHF. In DNA form, the CDR3 reads TGTGCCAGCAGACTCGGGGTATCGGGTTCACCCCTCCACTTT.

V usage is TRBV4-1 and J usage is TRBJ1-6, with D hard to call. CDR1 and CDR2 (germline): MGHRA, YSYEKL. The germline V and J ends were trimmed by 3 bases and 3 bases, with 9 bases remaining between them. The CDR3 extends over 15 amino acids. As DNA, the CDR3 is TGCGCCAGCAGCCAGAAGACAAACTATAATTCACCCCTCCACTTT. Amino acids: CASSQKTNYNSPLHF.

The chain carries TRBV10-2 and TRBJ2-1; D ambiguous. The length of the CDR3 is 11 residues. V gave up 6 bases and J gave up 9 bases, with 9 bases separating them. CDR1 and CDR2 (germline): WSHSY, SAAADI. For the CDR3, the DNA is TGCGCCAGCAGGAGTGGATTTGAGCAGTTCTTC. It specifies CASRSGFEQFF.

The chain joins TRBV5-4 to TRBJ2-7, with D maybe TRBD2 (7 bases). V was trimmed by 0 bases and J by 1 base, leaving 14 bases between them. CDR3 length: 16 amino acids. The germline V gene has CDR1 SGHNT and CDR2 YYREEE (reference sequence). CDR3 sequence reads: CASSLGGAGASYEQYF. CDR3 DNA: TGTGCCAGCAGCTTGGGGGGGGCGGGAGCATCCTACGAGCAGTACTTC.

V usage is TRBV5-1 and J usage is TRBJ2-1; 8 nucleotides align to TRBD2. The germline CDR1 and CDR2 sequences are SGHRS and YFSETQ. Trimming removed 0 bases from V and 6 bases from J; junction bases left unmatched: 2. The CDR3 is 14 residues long. CDR3 loop: CASSLAGGGNEQFF. The CDR3 coding sequence is TGCGCCAGCAGCTTGGCGGGAGGGGGCAATGAGCAGTTCTTC.

The genes are TRBV28 and TRBJ2-3; D call uncertain. Germline V gene data show CDR1 as MDHEN and CDR2 as SYDVKM. The ends were cut back, 7 bases at V and 0 bases at J, with 14 bases in the middle. CDR3 length: 15 amino acids. CDR3 region: CASKRRIFSTDTQYF. CDR3 in DNA: TGTGCCAGCAAAAGGCGGATATTTAGCACAGATACGCAGTATTTT.

This clone was counted a few times. The rearrangement uses TRBV5-6 and TRBJ2-5, with 14 bases matching TRBD2. The CDR3 totals 18 residues. Trimming took 3 bases from V and 5 from J; bases not matched to a gene: 12. Germline CDR1 SGHDT, CDR2 YYEEEE. The CDR3 nucleotides are TGTGCCAGCAGCTACGGGACTAGCGGGAGAAGGAGAGGCGAGACCCAGTACTTC. Protein sequence: CASSYGTSGRRRGETQYF.

This clone occurred once. The chain recombines TRBV7-9 with TRBJ1-6, with D uncertain. Germline CDR1 is SEHNR and CDR2 is FQNEAQ (reference sequence). This CDR3 spans 14 amino acids. Trimming took off 6 bases at V and 4 bases at J, with 10 bases between the two ends. CDR3 coding DNA: TGTGCCAGCAGAACAACAGAATATAATTCACCCCTCCACTTT. It specifies CASRTTEYNSPLHF.

This chain links TRBV9 with TRBJ2-1; the match to TRBD1 covers 10 bases. The CDR3 length is 14 residues. Germline trimming cut 0 bases from V and 9 bases from J; bases unmatched to any gene: 3. Germline-derived CDR1 and CDR2 are SGDLS and YYNGEE. Here the CDR3 DNA reads TGTGCCAGCAGCGTAGGACAGGGGGCTGGTGAGCAGTTCTTC. Its protein is CASSVGQGAGEQFF.

J is TRBJ2-1 and V is TRBV5-1; TRBD2 is a possible D gene (5 bases). This CDR3 has 18 amino acids. Germline CDR1 is SGHRS and CDR2 is YFSETQ. Deletions cut 3 bases from V and 0 bases from J, with 19 bases between. The CDR3: CASSSHLRAAYSYNEQFF. In DNA, the CDR3 is TGCGCCAGCAGCTCGCACCTTCGAGCGGCTTACTCCTACAATGAGCAGTTCTTC.

This clone showed up just once. This CDR3 reads CASSRSSGVTGELFF. The CDR3 DNA reads TGTGCCAGCAGCCGCTCTAGCGGGGTTACCGGGGAGCTGTTTTTT. This sequence joins TRBV6-5 and TRBJ2-2; 9 nucleotides match TRBD2. The CDR3 spans 15 residues. The germline V gene has CDR1 MNHEY and CDR2 SVGAGI. V trimming: 6 bases; J trimming: 5 bases; junction bases outside the gene matches: 7.

This chain connects TRBV5-6 to TRBJ2-7; D remains unclear. The V gene lost 0 bases and the J gene lost 7 bases, with 14 bases spanning the gap. CDR3 size: 14 residues. In germline, CDR1 is SGHDT, CDR2 YYEEEE. CDR3 protein: CASSLVGTPGEQYF. The CDR3 DNA is TGTGCCAGCAGCTTGGTTGGTACTCCTGGGGAGCAGTACTTC. The variable domain in full, with the rest retrieved from reference TRBV5-6 and TRBJ2-7, is DAGVTQSPTHLIKTRGQQVTLRCSPKSGHDTVSWYQQALGQGPQFIFQYYEEEERQRGNFPDRFSGHQFPNYSSELNVNALLLGDSALYLCASSLVGTPGEQYFGPGTRLTVT.

V usage is TRBV7-9 and J usage is TRBJ1-2, with TRBD1 as a possible D gene (6 bases). CDR1 SEHNR and CDR2 FQNEAQ come from the germline V gene (reference sequence). The V and J ends lost 5 bases and 4 bases respectively, with 11 bases between them. The CDR3 runs 13 residues. CDR3 nucleotides: TGTGCCAGCAGCCCCCCGGACAGCTATGGCTACACCTTC. It specifies CASSPPDSYGYTF.

V usage is TRBV5-8 and J usage is TRBJ1-1; D gene ambiguous. Germline V CDR1 and CDR2: SGHTS, YDEGEE. CDR3 length: 14 amino acids. V lost 0 bases to trimming and J lost 5 bases, with 11 bases between them. CDR3 sequence reads: CASSLGRGTTEAFF. The CDR3 coding sequence is TGTGCCAGCAGCTTGGGGCGGGGTACGACTGAAGCTTTCTTT.